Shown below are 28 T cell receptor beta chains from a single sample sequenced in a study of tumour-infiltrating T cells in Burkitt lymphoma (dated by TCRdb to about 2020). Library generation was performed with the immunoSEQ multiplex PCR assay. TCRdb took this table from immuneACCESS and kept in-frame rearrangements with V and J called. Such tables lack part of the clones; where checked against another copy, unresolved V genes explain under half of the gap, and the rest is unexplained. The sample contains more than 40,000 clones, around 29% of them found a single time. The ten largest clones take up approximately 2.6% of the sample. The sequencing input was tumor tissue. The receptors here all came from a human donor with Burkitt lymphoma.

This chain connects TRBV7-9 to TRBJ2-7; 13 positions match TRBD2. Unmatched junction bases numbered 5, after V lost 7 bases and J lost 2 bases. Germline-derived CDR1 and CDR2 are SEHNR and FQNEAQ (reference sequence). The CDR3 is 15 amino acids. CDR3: CASTLTSGGTYEQYF. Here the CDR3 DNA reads TGTGCCAGCACCCTGACTAGCGGGGGGACCTACGAGCAGTACTTC.

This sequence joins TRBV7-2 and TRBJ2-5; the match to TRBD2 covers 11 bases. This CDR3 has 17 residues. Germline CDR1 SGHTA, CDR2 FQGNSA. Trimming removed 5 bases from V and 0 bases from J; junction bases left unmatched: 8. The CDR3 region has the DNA TGTGCCAGCAGCGAAAGTAGCGGGGGGGGTTACCAAGAGACCCAGTACTTC. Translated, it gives CASSESSGGGYQETQYF.

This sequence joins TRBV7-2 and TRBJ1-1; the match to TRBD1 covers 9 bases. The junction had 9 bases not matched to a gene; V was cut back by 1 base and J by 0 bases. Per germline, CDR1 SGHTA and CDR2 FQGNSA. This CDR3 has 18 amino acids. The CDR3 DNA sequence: TGTGCCAGCAGCTTAGTTCCTCCCGGGACAGGGTTGAACACTGAAGCTTTCTTT. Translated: CASSLVPPGTGLNTEAFF.

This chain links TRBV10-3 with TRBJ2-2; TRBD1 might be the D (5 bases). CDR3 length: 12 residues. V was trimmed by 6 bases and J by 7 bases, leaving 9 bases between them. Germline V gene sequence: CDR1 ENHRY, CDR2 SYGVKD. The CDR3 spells CAIRGLGGELFF. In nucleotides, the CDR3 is TGTGCCATCAGGGGGCTGGGCGGGGAGCTGTTTTTT.

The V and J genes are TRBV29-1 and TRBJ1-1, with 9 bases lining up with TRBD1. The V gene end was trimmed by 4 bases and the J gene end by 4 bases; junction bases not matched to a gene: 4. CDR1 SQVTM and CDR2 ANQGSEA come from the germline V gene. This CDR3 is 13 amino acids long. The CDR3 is CSVARDRVTEAFF. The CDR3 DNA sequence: TGCAGCGTTGCCCGGGACAGGGTCACTGAAGCTTTCTTT.

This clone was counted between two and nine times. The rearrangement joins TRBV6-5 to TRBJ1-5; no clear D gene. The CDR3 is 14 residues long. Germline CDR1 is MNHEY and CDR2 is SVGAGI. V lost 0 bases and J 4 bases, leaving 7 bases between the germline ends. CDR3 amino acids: CASSYSLGNQPQHF. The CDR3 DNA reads TGTGCCAGCAGTTACTCGCTAGGGAATCAGCCCCAGCATTTT.

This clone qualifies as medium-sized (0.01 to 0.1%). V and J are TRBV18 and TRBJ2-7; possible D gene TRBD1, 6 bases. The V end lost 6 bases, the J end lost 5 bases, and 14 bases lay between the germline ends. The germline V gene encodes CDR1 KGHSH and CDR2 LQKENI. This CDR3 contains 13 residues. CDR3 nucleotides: TGTGCCAGCTCGCCAAACAGGGCCAACGAGCAGTACTTC. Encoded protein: CASSPNRANEQYF.

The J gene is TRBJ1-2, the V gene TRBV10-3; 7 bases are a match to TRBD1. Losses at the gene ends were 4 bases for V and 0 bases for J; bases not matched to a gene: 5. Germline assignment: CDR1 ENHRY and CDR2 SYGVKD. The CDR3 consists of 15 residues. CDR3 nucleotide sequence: TGTGCCATCAGTGTATGGGACAGAGCTAACTATGGCTACACCTTC. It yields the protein CAISVWDRANYGYTF.

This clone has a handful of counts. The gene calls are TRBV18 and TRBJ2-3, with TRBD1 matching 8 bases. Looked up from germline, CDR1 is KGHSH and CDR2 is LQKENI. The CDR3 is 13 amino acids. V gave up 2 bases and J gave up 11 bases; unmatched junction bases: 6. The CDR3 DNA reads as TGTGCCAGCTCACCATCGGACAGGGTCCGGCAGTATTTT. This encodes CASSPSDRVRQYF.

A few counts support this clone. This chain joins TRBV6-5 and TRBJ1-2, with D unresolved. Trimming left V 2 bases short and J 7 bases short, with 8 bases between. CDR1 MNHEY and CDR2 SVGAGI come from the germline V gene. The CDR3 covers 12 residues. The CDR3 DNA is TGTGCCAGCAGTTACGGCGTCGGTGGCTACACCTTC. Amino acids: CASSYGVGGYTF.

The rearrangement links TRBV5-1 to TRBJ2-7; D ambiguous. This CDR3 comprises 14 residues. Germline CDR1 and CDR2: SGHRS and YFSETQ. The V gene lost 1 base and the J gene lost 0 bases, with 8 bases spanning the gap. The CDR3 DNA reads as TGCGCCAGCAGCTTGATGCTCAGCTCCTACGAGCAGTACTTC. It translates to CASSLMLSSYEQYF.

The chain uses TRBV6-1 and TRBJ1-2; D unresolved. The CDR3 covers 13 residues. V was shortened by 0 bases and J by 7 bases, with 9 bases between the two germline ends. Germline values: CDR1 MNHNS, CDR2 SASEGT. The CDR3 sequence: CASSEAPGGGYTF. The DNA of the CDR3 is TGTGCCAGCAGTGAAGCCCCGGGTGGTGGCTACACCTTC.

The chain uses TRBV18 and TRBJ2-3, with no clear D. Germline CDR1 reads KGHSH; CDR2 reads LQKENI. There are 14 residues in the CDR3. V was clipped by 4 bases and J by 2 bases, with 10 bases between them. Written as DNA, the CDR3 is TGTGCCAGCTCACTTCTAGGTCCCACAGATACGCAGTATTTT. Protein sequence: CASSLLGPTDTQYF.

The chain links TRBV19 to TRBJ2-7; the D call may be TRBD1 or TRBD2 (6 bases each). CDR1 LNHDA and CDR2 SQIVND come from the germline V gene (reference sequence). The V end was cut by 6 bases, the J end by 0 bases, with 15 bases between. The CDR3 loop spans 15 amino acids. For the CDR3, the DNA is TGTGCCAGTAGGCTGGGGGGCTCCTCCTCCTACGAGCAGTACTTC. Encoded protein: CASRLGGSSSYEQYF.

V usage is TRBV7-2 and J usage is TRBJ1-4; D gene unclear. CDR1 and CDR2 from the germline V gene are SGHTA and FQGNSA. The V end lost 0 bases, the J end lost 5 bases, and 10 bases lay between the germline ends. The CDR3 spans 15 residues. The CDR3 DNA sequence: TGTGCCAGCAGCTTAGCGCTAGGTCAAAATGAAAAACTGTTTTTT. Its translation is CASSLALGQNEKLFF.

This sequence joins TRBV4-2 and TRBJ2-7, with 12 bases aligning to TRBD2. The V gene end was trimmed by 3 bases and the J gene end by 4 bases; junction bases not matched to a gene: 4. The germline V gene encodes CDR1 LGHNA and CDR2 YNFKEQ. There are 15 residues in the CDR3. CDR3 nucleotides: TGTGCCAGCAGCCAGGAGACTAGCGGGGGATACGAGCAGTACTTC. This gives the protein CASSQETSGGYEQYF.

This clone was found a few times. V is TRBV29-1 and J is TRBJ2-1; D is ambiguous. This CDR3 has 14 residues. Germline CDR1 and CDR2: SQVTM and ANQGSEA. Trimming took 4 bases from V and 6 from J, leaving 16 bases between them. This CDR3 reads CSVVPPWLVNEQFF. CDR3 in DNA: TGCAGCGTTGTTCCGCCCTGGCTAGTCAATGAGCAGTTCTTC.

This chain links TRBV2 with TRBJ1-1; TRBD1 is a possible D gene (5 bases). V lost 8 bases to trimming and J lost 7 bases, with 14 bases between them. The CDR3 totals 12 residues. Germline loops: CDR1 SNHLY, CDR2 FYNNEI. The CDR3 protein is CASFGGDLEAFF. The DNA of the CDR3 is TGTGCCAGCTTCGGGGGGGACCTTGAAGCTTTCTTT.

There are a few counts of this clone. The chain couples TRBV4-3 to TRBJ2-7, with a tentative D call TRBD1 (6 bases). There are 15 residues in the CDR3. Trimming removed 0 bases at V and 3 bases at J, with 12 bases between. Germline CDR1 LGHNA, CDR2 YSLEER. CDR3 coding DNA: TGCGCCAGCAGCCAAGATAGGGGGACAAACTACGAGCAGTACTTC. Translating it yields CASSQDRGTNYEQYF.

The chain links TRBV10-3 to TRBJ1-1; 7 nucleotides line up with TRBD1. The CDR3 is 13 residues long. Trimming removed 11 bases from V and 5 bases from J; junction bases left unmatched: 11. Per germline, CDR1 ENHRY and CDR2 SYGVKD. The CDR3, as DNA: TGTGCCGCTAAACGGGCAGGGGGGACTGAAGCTTTCTTT. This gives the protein CAAKRAGGTEAFF.

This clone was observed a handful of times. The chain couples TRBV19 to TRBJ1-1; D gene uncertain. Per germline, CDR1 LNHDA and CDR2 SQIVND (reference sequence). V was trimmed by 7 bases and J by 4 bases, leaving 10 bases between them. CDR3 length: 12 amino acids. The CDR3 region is CASNSGFTEAFF. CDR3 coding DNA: TGTGCCAGTAATAGCGGGTTCACTGAAGCTTTCTTT.

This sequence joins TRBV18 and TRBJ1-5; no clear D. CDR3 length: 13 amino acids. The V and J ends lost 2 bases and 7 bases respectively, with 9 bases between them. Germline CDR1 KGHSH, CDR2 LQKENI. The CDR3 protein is CASSPGLSQPQHF. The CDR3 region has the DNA TGTGCCAGCTCACCAGGTTTGAGCCAGCCCCAGCATTTT.

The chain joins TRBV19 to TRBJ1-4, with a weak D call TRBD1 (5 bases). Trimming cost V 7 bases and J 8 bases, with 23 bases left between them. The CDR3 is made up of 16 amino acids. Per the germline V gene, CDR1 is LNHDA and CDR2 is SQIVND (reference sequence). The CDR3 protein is CASTTLRGGEQEKLFF. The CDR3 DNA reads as TGTGCCAGTACCACCCTCCGGGGGGGAGAGCAGGAAAAACTGTTTTTT.

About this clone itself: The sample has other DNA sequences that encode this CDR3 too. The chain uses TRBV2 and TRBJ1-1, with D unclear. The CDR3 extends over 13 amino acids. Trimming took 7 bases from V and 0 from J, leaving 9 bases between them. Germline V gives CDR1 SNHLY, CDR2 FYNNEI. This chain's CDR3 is CASTTVLNTEAFF. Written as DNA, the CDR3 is TGTGCCAGCACTACTGTCCTGAACACTGAAGCTTTCTTT.

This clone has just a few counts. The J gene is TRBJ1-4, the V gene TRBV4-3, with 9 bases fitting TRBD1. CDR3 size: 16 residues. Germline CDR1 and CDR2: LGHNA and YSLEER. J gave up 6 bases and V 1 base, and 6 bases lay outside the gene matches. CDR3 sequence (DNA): TGCGCCAGCAGCCAAGGGGGGACAGGGAATTATGAAAAACTGTTTTTT. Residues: CASSQGGTGNYEKLFF.

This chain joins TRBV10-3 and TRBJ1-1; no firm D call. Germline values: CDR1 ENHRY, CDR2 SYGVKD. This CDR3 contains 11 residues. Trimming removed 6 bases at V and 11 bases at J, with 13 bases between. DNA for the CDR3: TGTGCCATCAGAGACGGCTCCTCCGCTTTCTTT. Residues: CAIRDGSSAFF.

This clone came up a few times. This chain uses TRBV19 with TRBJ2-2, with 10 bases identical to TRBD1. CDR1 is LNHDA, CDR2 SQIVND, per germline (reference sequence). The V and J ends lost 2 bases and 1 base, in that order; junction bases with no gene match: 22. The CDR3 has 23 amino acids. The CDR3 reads CASSIWETGGSLRGAWNTGELFF. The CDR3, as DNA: TGTGCCAGTAGTATATGGGAGACAGGGGGCAGTTTGCGAGGGGCGTGGAACACCGGGGAGCTGTTTTTT.

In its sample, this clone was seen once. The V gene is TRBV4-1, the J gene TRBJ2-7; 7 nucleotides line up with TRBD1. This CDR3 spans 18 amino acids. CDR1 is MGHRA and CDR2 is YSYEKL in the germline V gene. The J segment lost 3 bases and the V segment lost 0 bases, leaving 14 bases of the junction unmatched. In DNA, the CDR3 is TGCGCCAGCAGCCAAGACCTGATCACCGCAGGGGGATACTACGAGCAGTACTTC. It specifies CASSQDLITAGGYYEQYF.